This TCR beta chain comes out of a study of patients and donors after allogeneic stem cell transplantation. TCRdb re-called the RT-PCR reads with MiXCR, one entry per CDR3 protein. Of 160,000 or so distinct CDR3 sequences in the sample, approximately 24% were seen once. V lost 6 bases and J 6 bases, leaving 17 bases between the germline ends. There are 15 residues in the CDR3. The TCR sequence derives from a human donor who was either an allogeneic HSCT recipient or a stem cell or donor lymphocyte infusion donor (not recorded which). It is not recorded whose cells these are; they may come from a transplant donor. The sample taken for sequencing was blood, either unsorted or a sorted T cell fraction (not recorded which). The V and J genes are TRBV12-3 or TRBV12-4 and TRBJ1-4, with a tentative D call TRBD1 (5 bases). The CDR3 sequence is CASSRPQGRDEKLFF. For the CDR3, the DNA is TGTGCCAGCAGCCGTCCGCAGGGTAGAGATGAAAAACTGTTTTTT.